This paragraph covers one T cell receptor (beta chain) sequence. Profiling relied on immunoSEQ multiplex PCR, and the TCRdb table lists in-frame clones only, not all of them. The table shows nearly 400,000 clones, with around nine tenths occurring only once. Those who participated ranged in age from about 18 to 95 years and resided in around 22 US areas. All recovered Cohort 3 donors got two negative PCRs, got clearance, or saw symptom resolution. The data are from a study of blood T cell repertoires in COVID-19. The overall study: The origin of the acute and convalescent COVID-19 samples was the United States, Italy and Spain. T cells, B-cell-depleted T cells, or PBMCs supplied cDNA or gDNA.

Sequences were obtained from PBMCs or T cells enriched from blood (not recorded which). The TCR was taken from a woman in her 30s who had recovered from COVID-19.

Here the CDR3 reads CASRRLPGGPGSVDEQYF. In nucleotides, the CDR3 is TGTGCCAGCAGGCGCCTCCCGGGAGGGCCGGGTTCCGTCGACGAGCAGTACTTC. The chain combines TRBV27 with TRBJ2-7; 8 bases are shared with TRBD2. The CDR3 is made up of 18 amino acids. The junction had 21 bases not matched to a gene; V was cut back by 6 bases and J by 5 bases. CDR1 MNHEY and CDR2 SMNVEV come from the germline V gene (reference sequence).